Each of the 26 T cell receptor beta chains below was sequenced from the same sample in a study of T cell clonotyping in hematopoietic cell transplantation. Profiling relied on immunoSEQ multiplex PCR, and the TCRdb table lists in-frame clones only, not all of them. The sample lists several thousand clones, around 96% occurring once. The input for sequencing was PBMCs, taken 30 days after allogeneic stem cell transplant. These receptors all come from a male patient in his thirties or forties who had an allogeneic stem cell transplant from a related donor, so the T cells may come from the graft donor. Some clones in this sample may be carry-over from other donors' samples.

The chain couples TRBV25-1 to TRBJ1-5; no firm D call. The CDR3 loop spans 15 amino acids. The germline V gene encodes CDR1 MGHDK and CDR2 SYGVNS. Trimming pared 4 bases from V and 0 bases from J, leaving 10 bases between. The CDR3 DNA follows: TGTGCCAGCAGTGGGACGGGGTATAGCAATCAGCCCCAGCATTTT. The encoded protein is CASSGTGYSNQPQHF. Supplemented by reference TRBV25-1 and TRBJ1-5, the full variable domain reads EADIYQTPRYLVIGTGKKITLECSQTMGHDKMYWYQQDPGMELHLIHYSYGVNSTEKGDLSSESTVSRIRTEHFPLTLESARPSHTSQYLCASSGTGYSNQPQHFGDGTRLSIL.

The chain couples TRBV29-1 to TRBJ1-4; no definite D call. V was cut by 0 bases and J by 2 bases, with 7 bases left in between. Germline V CDR1 and CDR2: SQVTM, ANQGSEA. This CDR3 region has 14 residues. The CDR3 loop is CSVEEAGTNEKLFF. In DNA form, the CDR3 reads TGCAGCGTTGAAGAGGCCGGGACTAATGAAAAACTGTTTTTT.

The rearrangement uses TRBV2 and TRBJ2-3; 7 bases match TRBD1. The trim removed 2 bases at V and 8 bases at J, leaving 7 bases unmatched. The germline gives CDR1 SNHLY, CDR2 FYNNEI. The CDR3 contains 14 residues. DNA of the CDR3: TGTGCCAGCAGTGAAACCGCAGGGGGATCTACGCAGTATTTT. Translation gives CASSETAGGSTQYF.

This clone was found a few times. The CDR3 bases are TGTGCCAGCAGCGAATCAGGGGTTCCTTACTACGAGCAGTACTTC. Translated: CASSESGVPYYEQYF. The chain carries TRBV7-8 and TRBJ2-7, with a tentative D call TRBD1 (6 bases). V lost 5 bases to trimming and J lost 3 bases, with 17 bases between them. Germline CDR1 and CDR2: SGHVS and FQNEAQ. This CDR3 comprises 15 residues. Full variable domain (remainder filled in from reference TRBV7-8 and TRBJ2-7): GAGVSQSPRYKVAKRGQDVALRCDPISGHVSLFWYQQALGQGPEFLTYFQNEAQLDKSGLPSDRFFAERPEGSVSTLKIQRTQQEDSAVYLCASSESGVPYYEQYFGPGTRLTVT.

This chain links TRBV4-2 with TRBJ1-2; D is unresolved. Trimming cost V 0 bases and J 4 bases, with 9 bases left between them. This CDR3 comprises 14 residues. Germline assignment: CDR1 LGHNA and CDR2 YNFKEQ. The CDR3 here is CASSQDFETYGYTF. The CDR3 DNA reads as TGTGCCAGCAGCCAAGATTTTGAGACCTATGGCTACACCTTC.

The chain couples TRBV13 to TRBJ1-2; maybe TRBD1 (5 bases). The CDR3 contains 15 residues. With 5 bases removed from V and 8 bases from J, the gap between germline ends came to 21 bases. CDR1 is PRHDT and CDR2 is FYEKMQ in the germline V gene (reference sequence). The CDR3 protein is CASSPGPTGAKGYTF. As DNA, the CDR3 is TGTGCCAGCAGCCCCGGCCCCACCGGGGCTAAGGGCTACACCTTC.

CDR3 sequence (DNA): TGTGCCAGCAGTCCCCGGACAGGAATTATATATGGCTACACCTTC. Translating it yields CASSPRTGIIYGYTF. The V call is TRBV27, the J call TRBJ1-2; TRBD1 agrees at 7 bases. CDR3 length: 15 amino acids. V trimming: 5 bases; J trimming: 5 bases; junction bases outside the gene matches: 11. Germline CDR1 is MNHEY and CDR2 is SMNVEV (reference sequence).

The CDR3 DNA is TGTGCCAGCAGCTTAGTTCGGACGGAGCTCTATGGCTACACCTTC. It specifies CASSLVRTELYGYTF. The J gene is TRBJ1-2, the V gene TRBV7-2, with no clear D. Germline-derived CDR1 and CDR2 are SGHTA and FQGNSA. V lost 1 base, J lost 4 bases, and 13 bases lay in between. The CDR3 totals 15 residues.

The CDR3 nucleotides read TGTGCCAGCAGTGACCGGTGGATTTACGAGCAGTACTTC. It is translated as CASSDRWIYEQYF. This sequence joins TRBV25-1 and TRBJ2-7; D unclear. V was clipped by 3 bases and J by 4 bases, with 10 bases between them. Germline V lookup: CDR1 MGHDK, CDR2 SYGVNS. CDR3 size: 13 residues.

This clone was detected a few times. This rearrangement joins TRBV5-6 to TRBJ2-5; 12 bases fit TRBD1. Germline CDR1 and CDR2: SGHDT and YYEEEE. This CDR3 comprises 15 residues. J lost 4 bases, V lost 2 bases, and 3 bases had no gene match. CDR3 nucleotide sequence: TGTGCCAGCAGCTTAGGGACAGGGGGCACAGAGACCCAGTACTTC. Translating gives CASSLGTGGTETQYF. The full variable domain, in which reference TRBV5-6 and TRBJ2-5 provide the parts outside the CDR3, is DAGVTQSPTHLIKTRGQQVTLRCSPKSGHDTVSWYQQALGQGPQFIFQYYEEEERQRGNFPDRFSGHQFPNYSSELNVNALLLGDSALYLCASSLGTGGTETQYFGPGTRLLVL.

The chain employs TRBV6-1 and TRBJ2-1; TRBD1 aligns across 8 bases. Per germline, CDR1 MNHNS and CDR2 SASEGT. V dropped 1 base and J dropped 3; count of bases not matched to a gene: 2. CDR3 length: 15 residues. This CDR3 is CASSEGGTGYNEQFF. In DNA form, the CDR3 reads TGTGCCAGCAGTGAAGGGGGGACAGGCTACAATGAGCAGTTCTTC.

The gene calls are TRBV7-9 and TRBJ2-3, with 8 nucleotides matching TRBD2. The CDR3 is made up of 16 amino acids. Germline CDR1 and CDR2: SEHNR and FQNEAQ (reference sequence). V shed 3 bases and J 0 bases; nucleotides not matched to a gene: 5. CDR3 residues: CASSLSGGSSTDTQYF. For the CDR3, the DNA is TGTGCCAGCAGCTTGAGCGGGGGCTCAAGCACAGATACGCAGTATTTT.

This rearrangement joins TRBV6-4 to TRBJ2-3; TRBD2 aligns across 13 bases. With 2 bases clipped from V and 2 bases from J, the junction kept 1 base outside the gene matches. Germline CDR1 and CDR2: MRHNA and SNTAGT. The CDR3 extends over 16 amino acids. As DNA, the CDR3 is TGTGCCAGCAGTGACACTAGCGGGGGGGCCACAGATACGCAGTATTTT. It codes for CASSDTSGGATDTQYF.

V is TRBV7-2 and J is TRBJ1-1; no clear D gene. Per germline, CDR1 SGHTA and CDR2 FQGNSA. The CDR3 has 14 residues. V dropped 5 bases and J dropped 2 bases, with 12 bases sitting between them. The CDR3 DNA reads as TGTGCCAGCAGCCAGAGTGGGCAAAACACTGAAGCTTTCTTT. This encodes CASSQSGQNTEAFF.

This chain uses TRBV29-1 with TRBJ2-4; 7 bases map to TRBD2. The germline gives CDR1 SQVTM, CDR2 ANQGSEA. The CDR3 runs 12 residues. The ends lost 3 bases at V and 5 bases at J; junction bases unmatched: 1. The CDR3 nucleotides are TGCAGCGTTGATGGGGGGGAAAACATTCAGTACTTC. Translated: CSVDGGENIQYF.

The chain has TRBV6-5 and TRBJ1-2; D possibly corresponds to TRBD1 (6 bases). The CDR3 totals 11 residues. From germline, CDR1 is MNHEY and CDR2 SVGAGI. V was pared by 9 bases and J by 3 bases, with 8 bases between. The CDR3 DNA is TGTGCCAGGGGGGGCGACTATGGCTACACCTTC. Encoded protein: CARGGDYGYTF.

This chain joins TRBV2 and TRBJ1-1, with 8 bases identical to TRBD1. The CDR3 runs to 13 residues. Germline V gene data show CDR1 as SNHLY and CDR2 as FYNNEI. V lost 1 base to trimming and J lost 7 bases; unmatched junction nucleotides: 2. CDR3 region: CASSEGTGIEAFF. Written as DNA, the CDR3 is TGTGCCAGCAGTGAAGGGACAGGGATTGAAGCTTTCTTT.

This clone was recorded only once. J is TRBJ2-4 and V is TRBV2; TRBD1 matches at 7 bases. Trimming at V came to 8 bases and at J to 9 bases, leaving 4 bases not matched to a gene. The germline gives CDR1 SNHLY, CDR2 FYNNEI. The CDR3 loop spans 11 amino acids. The CDR3 bases are TGTGCCAGCGGGACAGAGACCATTCAGTACTTC. It codes for CASGTETIQYF.

The chain carries TRBV2 and TRBJ2-7; no clear D. The V gene's germline CDR1 is SNHLY and CDR2 FYNNEI. The V end lost 7 bases, the J end lost 3 bases, and 7 bases lay between the germline ends. The CDR3 loop spans 11 amino acids. The CDR3 is CASTEVYEQYF. Here the CDR3 DNA reads TGTGCCAGCACCGAGGTCTACGAGCAGTACTTC.

The chain uses TRBV7-8 and TRBJ2-2; TRBD1 is a possible D gene (6 bases). V was clipped by 10 bases and J by 7 bases, with 16 bases between them. This CDR3 is 13 amino acids long. Germline V CDR1 and CDR2: SGHVS, FQNEAQ. The CDR3 region has the DNA TGTGCCAACAAAGACAGGTTCGGCGGGGAGCTGTTTTTT. Translated, it gives CANKDRFGGELFF.

In its sample, this clone was seen once. V and J are TRBV4-2 and TRBJ1-1; 8 bases are a match to TRBD1. The germline gives CDR1 LGHNA, CDR2 YNFKEQ. This CDR3 contains 15 residues. V was clipped by 4 bases and J by 1 base; unmatched bases: 5. The CDR3 sequence: CASSRQQGENTEAFF. The DNA for the CDR3 is TGTGCCAGCAGCCGACAACAGGGGGAGAACACTGAAGCTTTCTTT.

The V and J genes are TRBV11-3 and TRBJ1-2, with D possibly being TRBD1 (6 bases). Trimming removed 0 bases from V and 8 bases from J, with 10 bases in between. Germline CDR1 is SGHNT and CDR2 is YENEEA. The CDR3 has 13 amino acids. DNA for the CDR3: TGTGCCAGCAGCTTAGATCAGGGGTCGGGCTACACCTTC. Amino acid sequence: CASSLDQGSGYTF.

Note on this clone: The junction and the germline gene differ at one end; a read error may be behind it. This chain connects TRBV4-2 to TRBJ1-1; the D gene is possibly TRBD1 (6 bases). The germline gives CDR1 LGHNA, CDR2 YNFKEQ. CDR3 size: 15 residues. The CDR3 loop is CASSQVVTGRGGYGF. The CDR3 DNA is TGTGCCAGCAGCCAAGTTGTGACTGGTCGAGGGGGGTACGGCTTT.

The chain joins TRBV19 to TRBJ1-1; D remains ambiguous. The CDR3 length is 12 residues. The germline gives CDR1 LNHDA, CDR2 SQIVND (reference sequence). Deletions cut 3 bases from V and 8 bases from J, with 10 bases between. DNA for the CDR3: TGTGCCAGTAGTATTAGGGTAGGCGAAGCTTTCTTT. Its protein product is CASSIRVGEAFF.

The genes are TRBV5-6 and TRBJ1-4; unclear D gene. Germline V gene sequence: CDR1 SGHDT, CDR2 YYEEEE. Between the trimmed V and J ends, which lost 2 bases and 7 bases, there was a span of 15 bases. This CDR3 contains 15 residues. The CDR3 DNA sequence: TGTGCCAGCAGCTTTGGTGGGGTTAGAGGTGAAAAACTGTTTTTT. It codes for CASSFGGVRGEKLFF.

The V gene is TRBV21-1, the J gene TRBJ2-3; the D call in the table, TRBD2, was not verified against the DNA. TRBV21-1 constitutes a pseudogene. The CDR3 covers 15 residues. CDR3 nucleotides: TGTGCCAGCAGCAAAGCTAGCGGGAGCACAGATACGCAGTATTTT. Amino acids: CASSKASGSTDTQYF.